The 13 T cell receptor beta chains listed next were all sequenced from one sample in a study of T cells in Graves' hyperthyroidism and ophthalmopathy. Researchers amplified the TCR beta CDR3 regions from RNA transcripts. When the TCR CDR3 underwent first-round RT-PCR, the HTBI primer set was used. TCRdb called the multiplex PCR reads again in MiXCR, with one record for every CDR3 protein. The table records around 660,000 distinct CDR3 sequences, roughly 46% of them present only once. Sequences were obtained from peripheral blood or thyroid tissue (not recorded which). These receptors originate from an adult man with Graves' disease, either hyperthyroidism or ophthalmopathy (not recorded which).

This clonotype was counted a single time. V usage is TRBV20-1 and J usage is TRBJ2-7, with 7 positions matching TRBD2. This CDR3 spans 14 amino acids. The ends lost 4 bases at V and 6 bases at J; junction bases unmatched: 12. Germline assignment: CDR1 DFQATT and CDR2 SNEGSKA (reference sequence). The CDR3 loop is CSAIGQAGNGEQYF. The CDR3 bases are TGCAGTGCTATCGGACAAGCGGGAAACGGCGAGCAGTACTTC.

The chain is built from TRBV29-1 and TRBJ2-7; D may correspond to TRBD1 or TRBD2 (6 bases each). V was pared by 6 bases and J by 6 bases, with 18 bases between. The CDR3 length is 13 residues. Per germline, CDR1 SQVTM and CDR2 ANQGSEA. As DNA, the CDR3 is TGCAGCGTCGACAATAGGGGGGTAACCGAGCAGTACTTC. This gives the protein CSVDNRGVTEQYF.

This chain joins TRBV25-1 and TRBJ1-3; a possible D gene is TRBD1 (6 bases). Germline V gives CDR1 MGHDK, CDR2 SYGVNS. Trimming removed 9 bases at V and 0 bases at J, with 6 bases between. The CDR3 is 12 residues long. The CDR3 sequence: CARQGSGNTIYF. CDR3 nucleotides: TGTGCCAGACAGGGCTCTGGAAACACCATATATTTT.

About this clonotype itself: A much larger clone is a single base away; this may be a read error. This chain uses TRBV29-1 with TRBJ1-1; unclear D gene. Germline CDR1 SQVTM, CDR2 ANQGSEA. The CDR3 spans 13 residues. The V end lost 2 bases, the J end lost 4 bases, and 11 bases lay between the germline ends. The CDR3 is CSVERQRSTEAFF. CDR3 sequence (DNA): TGCAGCGTTGAAAGGCAGCGGAGCACTGAAGCTTTCTTT.

The chain joins TRBV2 to TRBJ1-6, with a weak D call TRBD1 (5 bases). Deletions cut 6 bases from V and 0 bases from J, with 12 bases between. The CDR3 spans 16 residues. Germline V CDR1 and CDR2: SNHLY, FYNNEI. The CDR3 nucleotides are TGTGCCAGCAGAAACGGGGGGATCTCCTATAATTCACCCCTCCACTTT. Its protein product is CASRNGGISYNSPLHF.

The chain carries TRBV6-1 and TRBJ1-5; a possible D gene is TRBD1 (5 bases). The V gene lost 0 bases and the J gene lost 3 bases, with 12 bases spanning the gap. This CDR3 comprises 16 residues. Germline CDR1 is MNHNS and CDR2 is SASEGT. In nucleotides, the CDR3 is TGTGCCAGCAGTGAAGCGGGGCTCATGATCAATCAGCCCCAGCATTTT. Amino acid sequence: CASSEAGLMINQPQHF.

As to this clonotype: Being one base from a much bigger clone, this may be a read error. The rearrangement links TRBV25-1 to TRBJ1-1; D possibly corresponds to TRBD1 (6 bases). CDR1 is MGHDK and CDR2 is SYGVNS in the germline V gene. The length of the CDR3 is 14 residues. V was clipped by 3 bases and J by 2 bases, with 10 bases between them. The CDR3 DNA sequence: TGTGCCAGCAGTGAGGGGGCCCCTAACACTGAAGCTTTCTTT. It encodes CASSEGAPNTEAFF.

This clonotype was seen many times. This chain uses TRBV19 with TRBJ1-2, with 9 bases fitting TRBD1. J gave up 4 bases and V 9 bases, and 6 bases lay outside the gene matches. CDR3 length: 13 residues. CDR1 is LNHDA and CDR2 is SQIVND in the germline V gene (reference sequence). This CDR3 reads CASAQGAGYGYTF. The CDR3 DNA reads TGTGCCAGCGCACAGGGGGCCGGCTATGGCTACACCTTC.

This chain connects TRBV19 to TRBJ2-7, with 7 nucleotides matching TRBD1. The germline V gene encodes CDR1 LNHDA and CDR2 SQIVND (reference sequence). Trimming removed 1 base from V and 5 bases from J; junction bases left unmatched: 5. The CDR3 has 14 amino acids. CDR3 sequence reads: CASSIGDRANEQYF. The CDR3 nucleotides are TGTGCCAGTAGTATAGGTGACAGGGCCAACGAGCAGTACTTC. Based on the CDR3 plus reference TRBV19 and TRBJ2-7, the full variable domain is DGGITQSPKYLFRKEGQNVTLSCEQNLNHDAMYWYRQDPGQGLRLIYYSQIVNDFQKGDIAEGYSVSREKKESFPLTVTSAQKNPTAFYLCASSIGDRANEQYFGPGTRLTVT.

Comments on this clonotype: At one of its ends the junction is not consistent with the germline gene, which may arise from a read error. The chain has TRBV9 and TRBJ1-1, with TRBD1 as a possible D gene (5 bases). The CDR3 is 17 amino acids. CDR1 and CDR2 (germline): SGDLS, YYNGEE. The CDR3 here is CASSQDITGYMNTEAFF. CDR3 nucleotides: TGCGCCAGCAGCCAAGATATCACAGGATACATGAACACTGAAGCTTTCTTT.

The rearrangement links TRBV29-1 to TRBJ1-6, with 8 bases that match TRBD1. The V gene end was trimmed by 3 bases and the J gene end by 8 bases; junction bases not matched to a gene: 6. CDR1 is SQVTM, CDR2 ANQGSEA, per germline. This CDR3 has 14 amino acids. The DNA of the CDR3 is TGCAGCGTTGAGACAGGGGCGCTTGATTCACCCCTCCACTTT. This encodes CSVETGALDSPLHF.

This clonotype was recorded at least ten times. The chain employs TRBV2 and TRBJ1-1; tentatively, D is TRBD1 (6 bases). V lost 8 bases and J 1 base, leaving 14 bases between the germline ends. In germline, CDR1 is SNHLY, CDR2 FYNNEI. This CDR3 comprises 14 residues. For the CDR3, the DNA is TGTGCCAGCGTATTCGACAGGCCGAACACTGAAGCTTTCTTT. This codes for CASVFDRPNTEAFF.

The sample holds many counts of this clonotype. This chain links TRBV25-1 with TRBJ1-4, with D perhaps TRBD1 (6 bases). This CDR3 comprises 16 residues. Germline V CDR1 and CDR2: MGHDK, SYGVNS. The V gene lost 7 bases and the J gene lost 0 bases, with 15 bases spanning the gap. The CDR3 sequence is CASTGSGAATNEKLFF. CDR3 coding DNA: TGTGCCAGCACCGGGTCAGGGGCCGCAACTAATGAAAAACTGTTTTTT.